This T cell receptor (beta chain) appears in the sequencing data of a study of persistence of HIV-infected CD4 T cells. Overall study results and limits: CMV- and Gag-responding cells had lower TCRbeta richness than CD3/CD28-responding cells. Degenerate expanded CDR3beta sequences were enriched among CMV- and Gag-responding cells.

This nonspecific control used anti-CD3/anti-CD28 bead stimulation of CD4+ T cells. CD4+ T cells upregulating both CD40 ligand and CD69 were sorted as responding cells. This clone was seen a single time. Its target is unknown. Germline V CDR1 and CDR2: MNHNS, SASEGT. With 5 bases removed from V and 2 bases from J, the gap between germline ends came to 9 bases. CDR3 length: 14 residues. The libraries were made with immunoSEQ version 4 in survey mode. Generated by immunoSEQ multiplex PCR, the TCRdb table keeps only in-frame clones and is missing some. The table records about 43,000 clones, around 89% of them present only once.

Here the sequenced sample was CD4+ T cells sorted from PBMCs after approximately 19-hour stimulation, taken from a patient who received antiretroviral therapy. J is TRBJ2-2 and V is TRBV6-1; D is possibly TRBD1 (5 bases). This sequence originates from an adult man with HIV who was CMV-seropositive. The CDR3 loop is CASSRQGNTGELFF. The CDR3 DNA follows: TGTGCCAGCAGTAGGCAGGGAAACACCGGGGAGCTGTTTTTT.